This entry lists 20 T cell receptor beta chains sequenced from one sample in a study of shared clonotypes between healthy human individuals (dated by TCRdb to 2019 to 2021). The library was prepared using the immunoSEQ multiplex PCR assay. TCRdb took over this immuneACCESS table, retaining in-frame rearrangements with V and J assigned. Such tables are incomplete; in checked studies, under half of the missing clones stem from an unresolved V gene, and the remainder is unexplained. The sample table records 2 million or so clones; around 95% of these occur just once. Under 0.15% of the sample is taken by the ten largest. The sequenced material came from naive CD4+ T cells sorted from blood. Explained via the paper, the cell subset or site label denotes: CD45RA+ positively selected. These receptors all come from a man younger than 35 in good health.

This sequence joins TRBV5-6 and TRBJ1-1, with D unresolved. This CDR3 region has 16 residues. V gave up 4 bases and J gave up 0 bases, with 16 bases separating them. The germline V gene encodes CDR1 SGHDT and CDR2 YYEEEE. The CDR3 spells CASSAFPSMLNTEAFF. The CDR3 nucleotides read TGTGCCAGCAGCGCCTTCCCGTCGATGTTGAACACTGAAGCTTTCTTT.

The chain carries TRBV5-1 and TRBJ2-7; D is possibly TRBD2 (7 bases). CDR1 and CDR2 from the germline V gene are SGHRS and YFSETQ. This CDR3 has 14 amino acids. Trimming pared 4 bases from V and 2 bases from J, leaving 13 bases between. This CDR3 reads CASSQRDTPYEQYF. CDR3 in DNA: TGCGCCAGCAGCCAGCGGGACACCCCCTACGAGCAGTACTTC.

J is TRBJ2-7 and V is TRBV29-1; possible D gene TRBD1, 5 bases. Germline V gives CDR1 SQVTM, CDR2 ANQGSEA. Trimming took 4 bases from V and 1 from J, leaving 8 bases between them. The CDR3 spans 12 residues. The CDR3 coding sequence is TGCAGCGTTGTGGGGCGGTCCTACGAGCAGTACTTC. It yields the protein CSVVGRSYEQYF.

Here the CDR3 reads CASSFPGSLNTEAFF. CDR3 nucleotide sequence: TGTGCCAGCAGCTTCCCAGGGTCCTTGAACACTGAAGCTTTCTTT. This chain joins TRBV5-4 and TRBJ1-1; D is perhaps TRBD1 (5 bases). Trimming left V 2 bases short and J 0 bases short, with 11 bases between. The CDR3 covers 15 residues. Germline CDR1 is SGHNT and CDR2 is YYREEE (reference sequence).

V usage is TRBV5-1 and J usage is TRBJ2-3; D may be TRBD1 (5 bases). The CDR3 sequence is 15 residues long. Trimming shortened V by 1 base and J by 5 bases, and 14 bases separated the two germline ends. Germline CDR1 SGHRS, CDR2 YFSETQ. CDR3 residues: CASSLSTAAGDTQYF. The CDR3, as DNA: TGCGCCAGCAGCTTGTCGACAGCTGCAGGAGATACGCAGTATTTT.

The rearrangement joins TRBV2 to TRBJ2-3; 10 bases agree with TRBD1. V lost 4 bases and J lost 5; bases outside the gene matches: 9. CDR3 length: 16 amino acids. Germline V lookup: CDR1 SNHLY, CDR2 FYNNEI. DNA of the CDR3: TGTGCCAGCAGTGGAATGACAGGGGGCTGGATAGATACGCAGTATTTT. It codes for CASSGMTGGWIDTQYF.

This chain uses TRBV10-1 with TRBJ2-1; 7 bases match TRBD2. The CDR3 totals 14 residues. V trimming: 3 bases; J trimming: 7 bases; junction bases outside the gene matches: 6. CDR1 is WNHNN and CDR2 is SYGVQD in the germline V gene (reference sequence). CDR3 DNA: TGCGCCAGCAGTGATGCGGGAGTTGTGAATGAGCAGTTCTTC. Translating it yields CASSDAGVVNEQFF.

This clone was seen just once. The V call is TRBV2, the J call TRBJ2-1, with TRBD2 matching 9 bases. The CDR3 length is 13 residues. V gave up 10 bases and J gave up 2 bases; unmatched junction bases: 3. Looked up from germline, CDR1 is SNHLY and CDR2 is FYNNEI. The CDR3 coding sequence is TGTGCCACGCGCGGGGGGGCCTACAATGAGCAGTTCTTC. Its translation: CATRGGAYNEQFF.

The chain joins TRBV5-1 to TRBJ2-1; 7 bases line up with TRBD2. Germline lookup yields CDR1 SGHRS and CDR2 YFSETQ. The CDR3 is 15 residues long. V lost 3 bases to trimming and J lost 3 bases; unmatched junction nucleotides: 6. CDR3 nucleotides: TGCGCCAGCAGCTCGAGCGGGGCCCTCTACAATGAGCAGTTCTTC. This gives the protein CASSSSGALYNEQFF. Filled out from reference TRBV5-1 and TRBJ2-1, the complete variable domain reads KAGVTQTPRYLIKTRGQQVTLSCSPISGHRSVSWYQQTPGQGLQFLFEYFSETQRNKGNFPGRFSGRQFSNSRSEMNVSTLELGDSALYLCASSSSGALYNEQFFGPGTRLTVL.

This chain uses TRBV5-1 with TRBJ1-2; D unresolved. Germline values: CDR1 SGHRS, CDR2 YFSETQ. Deletions cut 0 bases from V and 6 bases from J, with 12 bases between. The CDR3 covers 14 residues. The CDR3 reads CASSLASGPDGYTF. CDR3 nucleotide sequence: TGCGCCAGCAGCTTGGCGTCCGGGCCAGATGGCTACACCTTC.

This chain joins TRBV5-4 and TRBJ2-2, with 7 nucleotides matching TRBD2. This CDR3 has 13 amino acids. Germline values: CDR1 SGHNT, CDR2 YYREEE (reference sequence). V shed 1 base, J shed 7 bases, and the junction held 1 base outside the gene matches. The CDR3 loop is CASSLLAVGELFF. The CDR3 DNA sequence: TGTGCCAGCAGCTTGCTAGCGGTCGGGGAGCTGTTTTTT.

In this sample, this clone turned up a few times. V is TRBV5-1 and J is TRBJ2-3; unclear D gene. This CDR3 has 16 residues. The V gene's germline CDR1 is SGHRS and CDR2 YFSETQ. V lost 0 bases and J 1 base, leaving 12 bases between the germline ends. The CDR3 reads CASSLAAGLGTDTQYF. The DNA of the CDR3 is TGCGCCAGCAGCTTGGCCGCCGGGTTGGGCACAGATACGCAGTATTTT.

Worth noting for this clone: This specimen includes other DNA sequences encoding the same CDR3. The rearrangement joins TRBV2 to TRBJ2-1; D gene unclear. Trimming shortened V by 2 bases and J by 4 bases, and 9 bases separated the two germline ends. CDR3 length equals 14 residues. Germline values: CDR1 SNHLY, CDR2 FYNNEI. The CDR3 DNA follows: TGTGCCAGCAGTGAACTGTCCCCGTACAATGAGCAGTTCTTC. It encodes CASSELSPYNEQFF.

The chain links TRBV4-1 to TRBJ2-5; the D is unclear. Trimming left V 0 bases short and J 7 bases short, with 12 bases between. This CDR3 spans 14 amino acids. The V gene's germline CDR1 is MGHRA and CDR2 YSYEKL. CDR3 DNA sequence: TGCGCCAGCAGCCAAGAACGAGAGGTTGGGACCCAGTACTTC. Translation: CASSQEREVGTQYF.

This clone was detected only once. V is TRBV2 and J is TRBJ1-1; no firm D call. Looked up from germline, CDR1 is SNHLY and CDR2 is FYNNEI. Trimming took off 11 bases at V and 3 bases at J, with 10 bases between the two ends. The CDR3 runs to 11 residues. CDR3 nucleotide sequence: TGTGCCTCATGGTGGGACACTGAAGCTTTCTTT. Translating gives CASWWDTEAFF.

V gene TRBV6-5 combines with J gene TRBJ2-7; D gene unclear. Germline V CDR1 and CDR2: MNHEY, SVGAGI. There are 11 residues in the CDR3. With 7 bases removed from V and 2 bases from J, the gap between germline ends came to 6 bases. The CDR3 loop reads CASKAAYEQYF. CDR3 sequence (DNA): TGTGCCAGCAAGGCGGCCTACGAGCAGTACTTC.

This chain joins TRBV30 and TRBJ2-7; D perhaps matches TRBD2 (6 bases). The germline V and J ends were trimmed by 3 bases and 0 bases, with 21 bases remaining between them. The CDR3 runs 17 residues. Germline V lookup: CDR1 GTSNPN, CDR2 SVGIG (reference sequence). The CDR3 nucleotides are TGTGCCTGGAGCGGGCCCCCGGGTGGAGGGAGCTCCTACGAGCAGTACTTC. Its translation: CAWSGPPGGGSSYEQYF.

V gene TRBV30 combines with J gene TRBJ1-3; D ambiguous. Per the germline V gene, CDR1 is GTSNPN and CDR2 is SVGIG (reference sequence). The V and J ends lost 1 base and 0 bases respectively, with 10 bases between them. The CDR3 totals 15 residues. CDR3 amino acids: CAWSEGPHSGNTIYF. In DNA, the CDR3 is TGTGCCTGGAGTGAAGGACCCCACTCTGGAAACACCATATATTTT.

The chain couples TRBV30 to TRBJ1-6, with D possibly TRBD1 on 6 matching bases. Germline V lookup: CDR1 GTSNPN, CDR2 SVGIG (reference sequence). V was clipped by 1 base and J by 7 bases, with 23 bases between them. The CDR3 sequence is 18 residues long. CDR3 region: CAWSAPFGRGTFNSPLHF. The CDR3 nucleotides are TGTGCCTGGAGTGCCCCCTTCGGGAGGGGGACCTTCAATTCACCCCTCCACTTT.

The chain joins TRBV9 to TRBJ1-2; D is unresolved. V gave up 7 bases and J gave up 4 bases, with 17 bases separating them. The CDR3 has 14 amino acids. Germline values: CDR1 SGDLS, CDR2 YYNGEE. This CDR3 reads CASSAAGQSYGYTF. The DNA of the CDR3 is TGTGCCAGCTCTGCGGCGGGTCAATCCTATGGCTACACCTTC.